Listed below are T cell receptor beta chains from one sample, sequenced in a study of blood T cells in healthy people across ages. TCRdb re-derived calls from the 5' RACE reads in MiXCR, one entry per CDR3 protein. The sample shows about a million distinct CDR3 sequences, approximately 50% of them seen only once. The sample consisted of blood. The receptor source for this set is a woman aged 55-70 years in good health. CDR3s include the opening cysteine and the closing phenylalanine or tryptophan. Fields, in order: J gene, CDR3 length, V gene, clone size, D gene, CDR3 protein, CDR3 DNA. A D gene is named only where the DNA matches it firmly. Expanded clones are given a class, and other clones once, few, many or no size at all.

>TRBJ2-3|14|TRBV11-2|-|-
CASTADYYTDTQYF
TGTGCCAGCACCGCAGACTACTACACAGATACGCAGTATTTT
>TRBJ1-5|14|TRBV28|-|-
CASSLLAANQPQHF
TGTGCCAGCAGTTTATTGGCAGCTAATCAGCCCCAGCATTTT
>TRBJ2-7|16|TRBV7-2|few|-
CASSLDGTSPSYEQYF
TGTGCCAGCAGCTTAGATGGGACCTCCCCCTCCTACGAGCAGTACTTC
>TRBJ2-5|14|TRBV27|-|-
CASSHRDGKETQYF
TGTGCCAGCAGTCACCGGGACGGAAAAGAGACCCAGTACTTC
>TRBJ2-7|16|TRBV7-9|-|-
CASSPKLALETYEQYF
TGTGCCAGCAGCCCCAAGCTAGCCCTAGAGACCTACGAGCAGTACTTC
>TRBJ1-1|13|TRBV29-1|-|-
CSVSHTTNTEAFF
TGCAGCGTTTCGCACACGACGAACACTGAAGCTTTCTTT
>TRBJ2-3|15|TRBV28|few|TRBD2
CASSSPSGRADTQYF
TGTGCCAGCAGTTCCCCCTCCGGGAGGGCAGATACGCAGTATTTT
>TRBJ2-7|15|TRBV6-5|-|TRBD2
CASSYRAGRDHEQYF
TGTGCCAGCAGTTACCGAGCGGGAAGGGATCACGAGCAGTACTTC
>TRBJ1-2|14|TRBV7-8|few|-
CASSSARGVYGYTF
TGTGCCAGCAGCTCCGCAAGGGGGGTCTATGGCTACACCTTC
>TRBJ2-6|16|TRBV20-1|-|-
CSARDLGRSGANVLTF
TGCAGTGCTAGAGATCTAGGGCGCTCTGGGGCCAACGTCCTGACTTTC
>TRBJ2-2|13|TRBV21-1|-|-
CASGLADTGELFF
TGTGCCAGCGGACTAGCGGACACCGGGGAGCTGTTTTTT
>TRBJ2-7|12|TRBV27|-|-
CASSSGAKEQYF
TGTGCCAGCAGTTCAGGGGCGAAAGAGCAGTACTTC
>TRBJ2-1|16|TRBV18|-|-
CTSSPAGRGVADEQFF
TGTACCAGCTCACCGGCGGGTAGGGGGGTAGCGGATGAGCAGTTCTTC
>TRBJ2-5|15|TRBV7-3|once|-
CASSLTVVDPTTQYF
TGTGCCAGCAGCTTAACCGTAGTCGACCCTACGACCCAGTACTTC
>TRBJ1-5|12|TRBV28|few|-
CASNTGNQPQHF
TGTGCCAGCAATACGGGAAATCAGCCCCAGCATTTT
>TRBJ2-7|15|TRBV10-3|-|TRBD2
CAISETSGTNYEQYF
TGTGCCATCAGTGAAACAAGCGGGACTAACTACGAGCAGTACTTC
>TRBJ2-5|16|TRBV21-1|-|-
CASSKRDQQGVGTQYF
TGTGCCAGCAGCAAGCGAGACCAGCAGGGCGTGGGGACCCAGTACTTC
>TRBJ2-1|13|TRBV24-1|few|TRBD2
CATSEPGLAEQFF
TGTGCCACCAGTGAGCCTGGACTAGCGGAGCAGTTCTTC
>TRBJ1-1|13|TRBV20-1|few|-
CSASPGQKGTAFF
TGCAGTGCTAGCCCCGGACAGAAAGGAACAGCTTTCTTT
>TRBJ2-6|15|TRBV6-5|-|-
CASHPGLSGANVLTF
TGTGCCAGCCACCCGGGATTATCTGGGGCCAACGTCCTGACTTTC
>TRBJ2-5|15|TRBV20-1|-|TRBD2
CSARASSGGWETQYF
TGCAGTGCTAGAGCTTCTAGCGGGGGGTGGGAGACCCAGTACTTC
>TRBJ1-1|14|TRBV5-1|few|-
CASNLVGSDTEAFF
TGCGCCAGCAACCTCGTAGGTTCGGACACTGAAGCTTTCTTT
>TRBJ1-6|16|TRBV28|few|-
CASSPRQSSYNSPLHF
TGTGCCAGCAGTCCGAGACAGAGCTCCTATAATTCACCCCTCCACTTT
>TRBJ2-7|12|TRBV6-2/TRBV6-3|few|-
CASSRPTYEQYF
TGTGCCAGCAGTCGACCCACCTACGAGCAGTACTTC
>TRBJ2-3|11|TRBV30|-|-
CAWSSRDTQYF
TGTGCCTGGAGTTCGAGAGATACGCAGTATTTT
>TRBJ2-7|14|TRBV15|few|-
CATSRRPYTYEQYF
TGTGCCACCAGCAGAAGACCGTACACCTACGAGCAGTACTTC
>TRBJ1-6|18|TRBV12-3/TRBV12-4|-|-
CASSLMTALSSYNSPLHF
TGTGCCAGCAGTTTAATGACAGCCTTGAGCTCCTATAATTCACCCCTCCACTTT
>TRBJ2-1|16|TRBV5-6|-|-
CASSLDVGRTYNEQFF
TGTGCCAGCAGCTTGGATGTGGGACGAACCTACAATGAGCAGTTCTTC
>TRBJ2-7|14|TRBV7-9|-|TRBD1
CASSTRTGDYEQYF
TGTGCCAGCAGCACACGAACAGGGGACTACGAGCAGTACTTC
>TRBJ2-1|16|TRBV11-2|once|TRBD2
CASSSYPTSGTNEQFF
TGTGCCAGCAGCTCTTATCCGACTAGCGGGACGAATGAGCAGTTCTTC
>TRBJ2-3|13|TRBV20-1|few|-
CSACSGSTDTQYF
TGCAGTGCGTGTAGCGGCAGCACAGATACGCAGTATTTT
>TRBJ2-1|12|TRBV29-1|-|-
CSVADLYNEQFF
TGCAGCGTGGCCGATCTCTACAATGAGCAGTTCTTC
>TRBJ1-1|15|TRBV13|-|TRBD1
CASSSTDRGHTEAFF
TGTGCCAGCAGCTCCACGGACAGGGGGCACACTGAAGCTTTCTTT
>TRBJ2-7|15|TRBV29-1|-|-
CSVGAGLHTYNEQYF
TGCAGCGTTGGAGCTGGACTACACACCTACAATGAGCAGTACTTC
>TRBJ2-7|13|TRBV20-1|-|TRBD1
CSATGTAVPEQYF
TGCAGTGCTACCGGGACAGCGGTCCCCGAGCAGTACTTC
>TRBJ1-5|12|TRBV12-3/TRBV12-4|-|-
CASSQRGGPQHF
TGTGCCAGCAGCCAACGGGGGGGGCCCCAGCATTTT
>TRBJ2-1|15|TRBV29-1|-|-
CSVELLGGSYNEQFF
TGCAGCGTTGAACTTTTAGGGGGCTCCTACAATGAGCAGTTCTTC
>TRBJ2-3|16|TRBV20-1|few|TRBD2
CSAWPSTSGSTDTQYF
TGCAGTGCTTGGCCCTCCACTAGCGGAAGCACAGATACGCAGTATTTT
>TRBJ2-7|15|TRBV28|-|TRBD2
CASSSPRLAGYEQYF
TGTGCCAGCAGTTCTCCGAGACTAGCGGGATACGAGCAGTACTTC